This T cell receptor (beta chain) was sequenced for a study of cytomegalovirus exposure and HLA in healthy donors. Study conclusions and caveats: Associated with HLA alleles at 0.05 false discovery rate in a later analysis were around 17,000 TCR beta sequences. In a later analysis, TCR beta V- and J-gene trimming was associated with a missense DCLRE1C variant.

Concerning this clone itself: Its antigen is currently unknown.

This CDR3 contains 16 residues. The germline gives CDR1 SNHLY, CDR2 FYNNEI. V shed 5 bases and J 4 bases; nucleotides not matched to a gene: 6. Primers: 60 Vbeta forward and 13 Jbeta reverse. Method: immunoSEQ multiplex PCR; TCRdb's copy keeps in-frame clones and lacks some. The profile shows about 84,000 clones, around 90% of them singletons. The study sampled nominally healthy donors, though unrecorded immune exposures were likely. This sequence was found in a young man in good health and CMV-seronegative. The chain links TRBV2 to TRBJ2-1; 12 bases are a match to TRBD2. Input material: PBMCs. The CDR3 DNA sequence: TGTGCCAGCAGTCTCTGGACTAGCGGGAATTACAATGAGCAGTTCTTC. It translates to CASSLWTSGNYNEQFF. Filled out from reference TRBV2 and TRBJ2-1, the complete variable domain reads EPEVTQTPSHQVTQMGQEVILRCVPISNHLYFYWYRQILGQKVEFLVSFYNNEISEKSEIFDDQFSVERPDGSNFTLKIRSTKLEDSAMYFCASSLWTSGNYNEQFFGPGTRLTVL.